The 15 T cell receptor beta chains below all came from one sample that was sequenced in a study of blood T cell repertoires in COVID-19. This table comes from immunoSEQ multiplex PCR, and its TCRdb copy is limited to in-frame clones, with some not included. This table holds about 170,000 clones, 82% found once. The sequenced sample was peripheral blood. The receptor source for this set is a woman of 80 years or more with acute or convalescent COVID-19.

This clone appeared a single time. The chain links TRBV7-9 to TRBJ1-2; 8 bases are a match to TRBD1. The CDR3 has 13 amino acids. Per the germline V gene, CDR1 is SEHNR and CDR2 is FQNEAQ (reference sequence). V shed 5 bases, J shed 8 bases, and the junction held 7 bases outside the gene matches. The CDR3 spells CASSAAGGRGYTF. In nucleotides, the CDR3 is TGTGCCAGCAGCGCTGCAGGGGGCCGAGGCTACACCTTC.

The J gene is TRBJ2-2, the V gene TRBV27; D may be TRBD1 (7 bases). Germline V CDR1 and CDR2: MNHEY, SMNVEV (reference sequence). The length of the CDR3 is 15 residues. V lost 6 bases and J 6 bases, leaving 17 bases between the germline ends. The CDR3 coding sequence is TGTGCCAGCAGGAACCCAGGGGGGATCTCCGGGGAGCTGTTTTTT. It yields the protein CASRNPGGISGELFF.

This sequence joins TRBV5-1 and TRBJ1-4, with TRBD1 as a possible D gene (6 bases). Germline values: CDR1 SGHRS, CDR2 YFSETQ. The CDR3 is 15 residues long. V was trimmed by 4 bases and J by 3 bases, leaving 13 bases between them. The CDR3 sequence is CASSPTDSPNEKLFF. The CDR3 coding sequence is TGCGCCAGCAGCCCGACGGACAGCCCTAATGAAAAACTGTTTTTT.

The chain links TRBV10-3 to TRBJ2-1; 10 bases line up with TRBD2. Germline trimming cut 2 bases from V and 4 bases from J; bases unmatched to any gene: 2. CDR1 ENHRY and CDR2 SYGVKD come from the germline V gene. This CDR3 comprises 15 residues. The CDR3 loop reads CAISEGLAEYNEQFF. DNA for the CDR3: TGTGCCATCAGTGAGGGACTAGCGGAGTACAATGAGCAGTTCTTC.

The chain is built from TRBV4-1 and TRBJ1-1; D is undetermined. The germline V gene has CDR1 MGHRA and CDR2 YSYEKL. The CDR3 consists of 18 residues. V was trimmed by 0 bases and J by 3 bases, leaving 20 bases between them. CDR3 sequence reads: CASSQETSLTRRYTEAFF. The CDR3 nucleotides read TGCGCCAGCAGCCAAGAGACGTCTTTGACAAGAAGATACACTGAAGCTTTCTTT.

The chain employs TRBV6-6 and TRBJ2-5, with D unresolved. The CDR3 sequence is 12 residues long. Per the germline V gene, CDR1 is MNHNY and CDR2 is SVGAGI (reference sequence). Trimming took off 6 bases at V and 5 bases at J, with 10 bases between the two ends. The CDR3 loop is CASSNPRETQYF. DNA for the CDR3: TGTGCCAGCAGCAACCCTCGGGAGACCCAGTACTTC.

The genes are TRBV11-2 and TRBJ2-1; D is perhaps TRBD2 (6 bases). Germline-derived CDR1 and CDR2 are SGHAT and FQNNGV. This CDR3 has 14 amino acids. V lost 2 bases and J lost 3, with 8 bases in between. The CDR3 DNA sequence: TGTGCCAGCAGCTTAATCGGGAGCTACAATGAGCAGTTCTTC. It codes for CASSLIGSYNEQFF.

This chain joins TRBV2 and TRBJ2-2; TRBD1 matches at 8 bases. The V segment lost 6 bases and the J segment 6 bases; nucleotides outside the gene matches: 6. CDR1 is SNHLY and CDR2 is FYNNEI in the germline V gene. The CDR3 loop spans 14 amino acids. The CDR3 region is CASRAGGVAGELFF. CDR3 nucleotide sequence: TGTGCCAGCAGGGCAGGGGGCGTTGCCGGGGAGCTGTTTTTT.

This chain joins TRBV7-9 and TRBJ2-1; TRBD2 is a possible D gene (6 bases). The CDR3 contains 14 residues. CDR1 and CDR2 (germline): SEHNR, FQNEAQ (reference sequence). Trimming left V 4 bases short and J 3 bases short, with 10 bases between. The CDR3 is CASSSEGIYNEQFF. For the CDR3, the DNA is TGTGCCAGCAGCTCGGAGGGAATCTACAATGAGCAGTTCTTC.

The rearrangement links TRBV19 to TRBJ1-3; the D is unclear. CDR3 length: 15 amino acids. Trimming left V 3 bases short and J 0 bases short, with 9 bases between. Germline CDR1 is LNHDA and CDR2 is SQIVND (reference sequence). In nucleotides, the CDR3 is TGTGCCAGTAGTATTCCCTCCGGCTCTGGAAACACCATATATTTT. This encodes CASSIPSGSGNTIYF.

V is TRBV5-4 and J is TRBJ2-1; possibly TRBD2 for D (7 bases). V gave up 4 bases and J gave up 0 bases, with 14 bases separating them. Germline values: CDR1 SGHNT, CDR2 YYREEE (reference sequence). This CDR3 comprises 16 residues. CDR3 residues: CASSRGGGSSYNEQFF. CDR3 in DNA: TGTGCCAGCAGCCGCGGCGGGGGCAGCTCCTACAATGAGCAGTTCTTC.

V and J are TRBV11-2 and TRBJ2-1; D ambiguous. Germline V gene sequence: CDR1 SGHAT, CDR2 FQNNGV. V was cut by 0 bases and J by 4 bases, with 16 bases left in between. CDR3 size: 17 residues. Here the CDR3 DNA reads TGTGCCAGCAGCTTAGAGGCCCCGCACGGGTTTTACAATGAGCAGTTCTTC. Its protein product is CASSLEAPHGFYNEQFF.

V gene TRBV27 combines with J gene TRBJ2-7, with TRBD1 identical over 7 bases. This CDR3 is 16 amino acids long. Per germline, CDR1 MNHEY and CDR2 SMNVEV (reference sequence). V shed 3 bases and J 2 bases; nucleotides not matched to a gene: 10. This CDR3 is CASSFGAGQGAYEQYF. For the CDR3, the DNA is TGTGCCAGCAGTTTTGGGGCTGGGCAGGGGGCCTACGAGCAGTACTTC.

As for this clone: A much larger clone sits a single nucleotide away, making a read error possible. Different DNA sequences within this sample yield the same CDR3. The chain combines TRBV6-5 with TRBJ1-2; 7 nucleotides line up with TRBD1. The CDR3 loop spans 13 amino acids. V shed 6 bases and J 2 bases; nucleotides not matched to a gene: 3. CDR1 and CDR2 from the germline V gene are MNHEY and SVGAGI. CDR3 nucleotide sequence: TGTGCCAGCAGCAAGACAGGGAACTATGGCTACACCTTC. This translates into CASSKTGNYGYTF.

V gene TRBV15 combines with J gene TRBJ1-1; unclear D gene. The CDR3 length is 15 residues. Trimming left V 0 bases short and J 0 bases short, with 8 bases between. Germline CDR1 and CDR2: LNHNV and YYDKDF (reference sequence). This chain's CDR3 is CATSRDRMMNTEAFF. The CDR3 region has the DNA TGTGCCACCAGCAGAGACAGAATGATGAACACTGAAGCTTTCTTT.